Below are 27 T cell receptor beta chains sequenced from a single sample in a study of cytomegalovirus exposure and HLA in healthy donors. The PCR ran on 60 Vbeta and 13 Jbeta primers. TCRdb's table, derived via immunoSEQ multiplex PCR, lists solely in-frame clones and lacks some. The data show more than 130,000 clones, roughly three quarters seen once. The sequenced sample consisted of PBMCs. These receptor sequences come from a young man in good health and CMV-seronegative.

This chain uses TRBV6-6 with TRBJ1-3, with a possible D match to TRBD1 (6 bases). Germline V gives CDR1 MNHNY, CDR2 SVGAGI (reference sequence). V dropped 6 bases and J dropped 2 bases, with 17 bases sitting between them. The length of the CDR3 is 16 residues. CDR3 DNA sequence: TGTGCCAGCAGCAAACACTCCGCAGGGGCTGGAAACACCATATATTTT. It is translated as CASSKHSAGAGNTIYF.

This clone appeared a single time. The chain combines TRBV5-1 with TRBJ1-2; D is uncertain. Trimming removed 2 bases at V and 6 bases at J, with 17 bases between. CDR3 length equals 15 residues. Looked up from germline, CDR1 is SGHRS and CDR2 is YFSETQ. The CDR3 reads CASSLSSRGSDGYTF. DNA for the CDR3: TGCGCCAGCAGCTTATCCTCCCGAGGCAGCGATGGCTACACCTTC.

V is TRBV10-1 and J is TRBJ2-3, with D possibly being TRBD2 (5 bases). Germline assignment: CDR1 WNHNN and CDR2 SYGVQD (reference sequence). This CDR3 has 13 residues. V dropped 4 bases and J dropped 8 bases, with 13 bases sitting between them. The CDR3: CASSVQPAGTQYF. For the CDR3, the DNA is TGCGCCAGCAGTGTCCAGCCGGCGGGTACGCAGTATTTT.

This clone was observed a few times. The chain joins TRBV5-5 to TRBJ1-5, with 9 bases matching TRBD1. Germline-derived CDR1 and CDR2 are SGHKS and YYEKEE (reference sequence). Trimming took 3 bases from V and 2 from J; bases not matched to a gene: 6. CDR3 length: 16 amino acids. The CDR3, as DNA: TGTGCCAGCAGCTCTGCCACAGGGGGCGGCAATCAGCCCCAGCATTTT. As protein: CASSSATGGGNQPQHF.

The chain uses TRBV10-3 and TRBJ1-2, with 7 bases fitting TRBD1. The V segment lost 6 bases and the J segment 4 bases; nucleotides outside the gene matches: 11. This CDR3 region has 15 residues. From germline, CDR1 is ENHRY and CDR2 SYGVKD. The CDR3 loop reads CAISPTGLKSYGYTF. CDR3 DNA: TGTGCCATCAGCCCGACAGGGCTCAAATCCTATGGCTACACCTTC.

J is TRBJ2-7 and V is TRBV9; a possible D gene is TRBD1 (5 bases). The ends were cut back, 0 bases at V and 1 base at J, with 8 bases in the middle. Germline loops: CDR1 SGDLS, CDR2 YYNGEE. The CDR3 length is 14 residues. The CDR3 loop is CASSVEAGSYEQYF. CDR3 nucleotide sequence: TGTGCCAGCAGCGTAGAGGCAGGGTCCTACGAGCAGTACTTC.

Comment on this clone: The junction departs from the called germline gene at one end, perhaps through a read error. In nucleotides, the CDR3 is TGTGCCAGCAGTAGACAGGGGTACGAGCGGTACTTC. Its protein product is CASSRQGYERYF. V is TRBV7-9 and J is TRBJ2-7, with 8 bases that match TRBD1. The germline V gene has CDR1 SEHNR and CDR2 FQNEAQ (reference sequence). CDR3 size: 12 residues.

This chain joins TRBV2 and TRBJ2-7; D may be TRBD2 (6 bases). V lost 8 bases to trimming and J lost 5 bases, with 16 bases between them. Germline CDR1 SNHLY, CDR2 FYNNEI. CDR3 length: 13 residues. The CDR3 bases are TGTGCCAGCCTCCCCTCCAGGGAGGACGAGCAGTACTTC. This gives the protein CASLPSREDEQYF.

CDR3 amino acids: CASSTAGGYGYTF. The CDR3 DNA sequence: TGTGCCAGCAGTACTGCAGGGGGCTATGGCTACACCTTC. The V call is TRBV25-1, the J call TRBJ1-2, with 7 bases fitting TRBD1. The J segment lost 4 bases and the V segment lost 5 bases, leaving 4 bases of the junction unmatched. The germline gives CDR1 MGHDK, CDR2 SYGVNS. The CDR3 runs 13 residues.

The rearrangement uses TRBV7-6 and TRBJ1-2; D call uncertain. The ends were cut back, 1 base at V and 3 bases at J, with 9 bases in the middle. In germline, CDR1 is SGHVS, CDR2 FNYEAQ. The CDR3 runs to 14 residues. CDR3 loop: CASSLGAADYGYTF. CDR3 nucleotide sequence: TGTGCCAGCAGCTTAGGGGCAGCCGACTATGGCTACACCTTC.

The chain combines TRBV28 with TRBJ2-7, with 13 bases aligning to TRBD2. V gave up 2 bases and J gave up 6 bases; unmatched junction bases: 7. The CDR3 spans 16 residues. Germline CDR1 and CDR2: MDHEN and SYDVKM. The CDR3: CASSLGLAGVLREQYF. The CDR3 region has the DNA TGTGCCAGCAGTTTAGGACTAGCGGGAGTACTGCGCGAGCAGTACTTC.

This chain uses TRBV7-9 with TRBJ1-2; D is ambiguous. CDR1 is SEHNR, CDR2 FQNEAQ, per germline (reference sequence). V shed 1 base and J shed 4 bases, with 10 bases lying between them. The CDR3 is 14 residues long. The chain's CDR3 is CASSLVSGPYGYTF. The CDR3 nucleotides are TGTGCCAGCAGCTTAGTCTCGGGTCCCTATGGCTACACCTTC.

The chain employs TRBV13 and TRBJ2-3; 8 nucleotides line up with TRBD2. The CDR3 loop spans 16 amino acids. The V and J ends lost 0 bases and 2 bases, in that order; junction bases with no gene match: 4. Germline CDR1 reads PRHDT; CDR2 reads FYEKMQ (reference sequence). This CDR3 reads CASSLGASGYTDTQYF. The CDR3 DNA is TGTGCCAGCAGCTTAGGGGCTAGCGGGTACACAGATACGCAGTATTTT.

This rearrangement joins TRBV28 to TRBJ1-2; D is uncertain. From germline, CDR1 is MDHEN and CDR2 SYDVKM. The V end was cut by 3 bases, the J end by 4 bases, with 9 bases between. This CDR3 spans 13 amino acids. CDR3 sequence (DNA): TGTGCCAGCAGTTTTAGTTCAATCTATGGCTACACCTTC. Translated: CASSFSSIYGYTF.

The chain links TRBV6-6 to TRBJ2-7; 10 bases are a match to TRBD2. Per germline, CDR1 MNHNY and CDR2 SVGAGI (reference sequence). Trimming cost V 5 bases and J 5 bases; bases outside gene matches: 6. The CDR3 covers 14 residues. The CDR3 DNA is TGTGCCAGCAGTCCCGGGACTAGCGCGGACGAGCAGTACTTC. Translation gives CASSPGTSADEQYF.

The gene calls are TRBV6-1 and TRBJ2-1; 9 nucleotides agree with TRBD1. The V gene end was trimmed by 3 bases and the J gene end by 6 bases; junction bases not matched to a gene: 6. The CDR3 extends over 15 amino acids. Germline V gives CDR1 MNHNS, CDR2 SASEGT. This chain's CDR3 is CASSDRQGEANEQFF. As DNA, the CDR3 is TGTGCCAGCAGTGATCGACAGGGGGAAGCCAATGAGCAGTTCTTC.

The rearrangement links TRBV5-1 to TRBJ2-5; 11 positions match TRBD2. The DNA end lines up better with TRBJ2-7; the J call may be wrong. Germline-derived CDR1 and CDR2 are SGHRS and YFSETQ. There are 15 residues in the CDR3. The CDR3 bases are TGCGCCAGCAGACCAACCGGGACTAGCGGAGGCGAGCAGTACTTC. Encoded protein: CASRPTGTSGGEQYF.

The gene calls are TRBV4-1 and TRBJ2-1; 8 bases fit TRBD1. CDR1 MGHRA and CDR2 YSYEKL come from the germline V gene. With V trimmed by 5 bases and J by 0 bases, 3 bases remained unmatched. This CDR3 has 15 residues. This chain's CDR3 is CASSLTGVSYNEQFF. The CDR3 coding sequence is TGCGCCAGCAGCTTGACAGGGGTCTCCTACAATGAGCAGTTCTTC.

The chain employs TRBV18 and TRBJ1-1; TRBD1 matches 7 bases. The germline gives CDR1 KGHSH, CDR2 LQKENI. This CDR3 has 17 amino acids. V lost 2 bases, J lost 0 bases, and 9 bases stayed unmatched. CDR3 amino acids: CASSPRGGGRVNTEAFF. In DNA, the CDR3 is TGTGCCAGCTCACCAAGAGGGGGCGGTCGGGTGAACACTGAAGCTTTCTTT. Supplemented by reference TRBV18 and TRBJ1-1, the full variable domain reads NAGVMQNPRHLVRRRGQEARLRCSPMKGHSHVYWYRQLPEEGLKFMVYLQKENIIDESGMPKERFSAEFPKEGPSILRIQQVVRGDSAAYFCASSPRGGGRVNTEAFFGQGTRLTVV.

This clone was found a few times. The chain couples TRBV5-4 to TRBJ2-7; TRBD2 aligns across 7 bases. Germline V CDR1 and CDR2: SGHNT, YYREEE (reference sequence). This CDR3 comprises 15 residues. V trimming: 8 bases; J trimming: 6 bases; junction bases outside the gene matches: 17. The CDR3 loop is CASMRWASGRGEQYF. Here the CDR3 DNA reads TGTGCCAGTATGCGGTGGGCTAGCGGTCGAGGCGAGCAGTACTTC.

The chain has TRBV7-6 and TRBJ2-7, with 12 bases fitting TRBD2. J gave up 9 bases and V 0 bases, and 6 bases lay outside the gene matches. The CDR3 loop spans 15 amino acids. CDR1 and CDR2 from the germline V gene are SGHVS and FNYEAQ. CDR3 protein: CASSLAASGRAVQYF. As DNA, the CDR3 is TGTGCCAGCAGCTTAGCTGCTAGCGGGAGGGCCGTGCAGTACTTC.

The CDR3 spells CSVEDTRPGAQYF. As DNA, the CDR3 is TGCAGCGTTGAAGATACCCGGCCAGGGGCGCAGTATTTT. The rearrangement uses TRBV29-1 and TRBJ2-3, with D possibly TRBD1 on 6 matching bases. Trimming shortened V by 0 bases and J by 10 bases, and 14 bases separated the two germline ends. CDR1 is SQVTM, CDR2 ANQGSEA, per germline. The CDR3 loop spans 13 amino acids.

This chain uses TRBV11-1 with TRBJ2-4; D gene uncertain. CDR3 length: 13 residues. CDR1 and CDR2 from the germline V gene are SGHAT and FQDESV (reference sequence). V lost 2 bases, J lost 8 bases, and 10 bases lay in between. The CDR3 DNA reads TGTGCCAGCAGCTTACAGCCCGAGGACATTCAGTACTTC. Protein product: CASSLQPEDIQYF. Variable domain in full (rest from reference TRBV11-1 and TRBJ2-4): EAEVAQSPRYKITEKSQAVAFWCDPISGHATLYWYRQILGQGPELLVQFQDESVVDDSQLPKDRFSAERLKGVDSTLKIQPAELGDSAMYLCASSLQPEDIQYFGAGTRLSVL.

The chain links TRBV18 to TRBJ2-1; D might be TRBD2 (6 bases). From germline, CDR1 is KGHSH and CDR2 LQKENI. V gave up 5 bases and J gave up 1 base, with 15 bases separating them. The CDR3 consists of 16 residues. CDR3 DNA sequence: TGTGCCAGCTCAAAGAATAGCGGCCTTTCCTACAATGAGCAGTTCTTC. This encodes CASSKNSGLSYNEQFF.

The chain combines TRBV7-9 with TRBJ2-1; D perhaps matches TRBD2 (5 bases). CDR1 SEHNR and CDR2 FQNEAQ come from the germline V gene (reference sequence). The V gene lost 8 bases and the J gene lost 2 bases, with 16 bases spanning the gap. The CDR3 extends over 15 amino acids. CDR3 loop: CASLPAAVAYNEQFF. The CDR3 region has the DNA TGTGCCAGCCTCCCGGCAGCGGTGGCCTACAATGAGCAGTTCTTC. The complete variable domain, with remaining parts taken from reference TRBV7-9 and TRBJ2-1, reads DTGVSQNPRHKITKRGQNVTFRCDPISEHNRLYWYRQTLGQGPEFLTYFQNEAQLEKSRLLSDRFSAERPKGSFSTLEIQRTEQGDSAMYLCASLPAAVAYNEQFFGPGTRLTVL.

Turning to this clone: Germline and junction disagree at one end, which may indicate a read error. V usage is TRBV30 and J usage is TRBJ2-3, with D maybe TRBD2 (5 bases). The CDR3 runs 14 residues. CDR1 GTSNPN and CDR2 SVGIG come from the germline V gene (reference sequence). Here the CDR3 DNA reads TGTGCCCGGAGCCCCACACGGGGAGCAGATACGCAGTATTTT. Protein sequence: CARSPTRGADTQYF.

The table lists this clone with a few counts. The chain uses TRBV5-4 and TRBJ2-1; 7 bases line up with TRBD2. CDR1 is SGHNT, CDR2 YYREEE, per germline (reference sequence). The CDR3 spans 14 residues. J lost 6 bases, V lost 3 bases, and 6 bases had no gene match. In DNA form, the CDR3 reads TGTGCCAGCAGCTGGGGGGGTCCTTTCAATGAGCAGTTCTTC. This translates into CASSWGGPFNEQFF.